These 20 T cell receptor beta chains originate from one sample sequenced in a study of blood T cell repertoires in COVID-19 (dated by TCRdb to about 2020). Library creation used the immunoSEQ multiplex PCR assay. TCRdb limited this immuneACCESS table to in-frame rearrangements with V and J called. A share of clones is missing; checked studies link under half to unresolved V genes, and the rest is unexplained. For this sample there are 95,000 to 150,000 clones; roughly 85% appear just once. The ten largest make up approximately 4.3% of the sample. The source material was peripheral blood. All receptors come from a man between 40 and 49 years old with acute or convalescent COVID-19.

This clone has just one count. The chain couples TRBV28 to TRBJ1-2, with 7 nucleotides matching TRBD1. J gave up 7 bases and V 6 bases, and 14 bases lay outside the gene matches. CDR1 and CDR2 (germline): MDHEN, SYDVKM. The CDR3 consists of 15 residues. In DNA, the CDR3 is TGTGCCAGCAGGAACTCCGGGACAGAGGGTGGTGGCTACACCTTC. Translated, it gives CASRNSGTEGGGYTF.

The chain carries TRBV10-3 and TRBJ2-2, with unresolved D. V was shortened by 4 bases and J by 6 bases, with 12 bases between the two germline ends. CDR1 and CDR2 (germline): ENHRY, SYGVKD. This CDR3 comprises 14 residues. The CDR3: CAISAVHEAGELFF. CDR3 nucleotides: TGTGCCATCAGTGCGGTTCACGAGGCCGGGGAGCTGTTTTTT.

This clone was observed a handful of times. The rearrangement uses TRBV10-1 and TRBJ2-2; 7 nucleotides align to TRBD2. Germline CDR1 is WNHNN and CDR2 is SYGVQD (reference sequence). V lost 3 bases and J lost 5; bases outside the gene matches: 3. CDR3 length: 14 residues. The CDR3 bases are TGCGCCAGCAGTGAAGGCGGGGGTACCGGGGAGCTGTTTTTT. Translation gives CASSEGGGTGELFF.

The chain has TRBV11-2 and TRBJ1-6; D is ambiguous. Trimming shortened V by 5 bases and J by 0 bases, and 5 bases separated the two germline ends. Germline lookup yields CDR1 SGHAT and CDR2 FQNNGV. The CDR3 loop spans 14 amino acids. CDR3 coding DNA: TGTGCCAGCAGCCTTAGCTCCTATAATTCACCCCTCCACTTT. Translating it yields CASSLSSYNSPLHF.

This chain joins TRBV5-1 and TRBJ2-1, with 8 bases identical to TRBD1. Unmatched junction bases numbered 31, after V lost 4 bases and J lost 4 bases. The CDR3 is 23 residues long. In germline, CDR1 is SGHRS, CDR2 YFSETQ. The CDR3 nucleotides read TGCGCCAGCAGCCTACTATTACGTCCGGGACAGGAGGGTTTTTTAGGGCCATACAATGAGCAGTTCTTC. Translation: CASSLLLRPGQEGFLGPYNEQFF.

This clone was found a few times. The genes are TRBV6-1 and TRBJ1-4; D call uncertain. Germline V CDR1 and CDR2: MNHNS, SASEGT. This CDR3 has 14 residues. Trimming removed 0 bases from V and 8 bases from J, with 10 bases in between. The CDR3 DNA reads as TGTGCCAGCAGTGAAGCGTATCAGGAAGAAAAACTGTTTTTT. Its protein product is CASSEAYQEEKLFF.

The chain couples TRBV30 to TRBJ2-7, with a tentative D call TRBD2 (5 bases). Per the germline V gene, CDR1 is GTSNPN and CDR2 is SVGIG (reference sequence). Trimming removed 2 bases at V and 3 bases at J, with 8 bases between. The CDR3 runs 12 residues. Here the CDR3 reads CAWSRAGYEQYF. Here the CDR3 DNA reads TGTGCCTGGAGTCGGGCGGGCTACGAGCAGTACTTC. Looking up the rest from reference TRBV30 and TRBJ2-7 gives the full variable domain: SQTIHQWPATLVQPVGSPLSLECTVEGTSNPNLYWYRQAAGRGLQLLFYSVGIGQISSEVPQNLSASRPQDRQFILSSKKLLLSDSGFYLCAWSRAGYEQYFGPGTRLTVT.

This clone was seen a single time. The chain employs TRBV11-2 and TRBJ1-2; a possible D gene is TRBD1 (5 bases). The CDR3 totals 12 residues. The V end lost 9 bases, the J end lost 3 bases, and 11 bases lay between the germline ends. Germline V gives CDR1 SGHAT, CDR2 FQNNGV. CDR3 region: CASSGGDYGYTF. CDR3 bases: TGTGCCAGTTCGGGGGGAGACTATGGCTACACCTTC.

This clone was recorded a few times. The chain's CDR3 is CASSERQTDTQYF. CDR3 in DNA: TGCGCCAGCAGCGAGAGACAGACAGATACGCAGTATTTT. The chain couples TRBV5-1 to TRBJ2-3; maybe TRBD1 (5 bases). The CDR3 consists of 13 residues. CDR1 and CDR2 (germline): SGHRS, YFSETQ. V lost 4 bases and J lost 3, with 9 bases in between.

This clone is classed as medium-sized. This chain joins TRBV7-9 and TRBJ1-1; weak D call: TRBD1 (6 bases). V dropped 1 base and J dropped 8 bases, with 11 bases sitting between them. CDR1 SEHNR and CDR2 FQNEAQ come from the germline V gene (reference sequence). CDR3 size: 13 residues. This chain's CDR3 is CASSLGGDREAFF. Here the CDR3 DNA reads TGTGCCAGCAGCTTAGGGGGAGACAGGGAAGCTTTCTTT.

The genes are TRBV5-1 and TRBJ1-6; 9 positions match TRBD1. The CDR3 runs 16 residues. With 1 base clipped from V and 6 bases from J, the junction kept 5 bases outside the gene matches. CDR1 and CDR2 (germline): SGHRS, YFSETQ. The CDR3 sequence: CASSLSGQGTNSPLHF. CDR3 nucleotide sequence: TGCGCCAGCAGCTTGTCCGGACAGGGGACTAATTCACCCCTCCACTTT.

The rearrangement links TRBV2 to TRBJ1-5, with D uncertain. The germline V gene has CDR1 SNHLY and CDR2 FYNNEI. The CDR3 consists of 15 residues. The germline V and J ends were trimmed by 5 bases and 0 bases, with 11 bases remaining between them. The CDR3 loop reads CASSLQRHSNQPQHF. The DNA for the CDR3 is TGTGCCAGCAGTCTTCAGCGCCATAGCAATCAGCCCCAGCATTTT.

The rearrangement links TRBV2 to TRBJ1-2; tentative D call: TRBD1 (5 bases). The V and J ends lost 8 bases and 4 bases respectively, with 17 bases between them. Germline lookup yields CDR1 SNHLY and CDR2 FYNNEI. The CDR3 spans 14 residues. The CDR3 loop is CASLGTIDVYGYTF. The DNA for the CDR3 is TGTGCCAGCCTGGGGACTATTGACGTCTATGGCTACACCTTC.

The V and J genes are TRBV19 and TRBJ2-1; the match to TRBD2 covers 13 bases. There are 16 residues in the CDR3. The germline gives CDR1 LNHDA, CDR2 SQIVND (reference sequence). The V gene end was trimmed by 7 bases and the J gene end by 6 bases; junction bases not matched to a gene: 9. CDR3 in amino acids: CASTPILAGGPNEQFF. The CDR3 coding sequence is TGTGCCAGTACTCCTATACTAGCGGGGGGGCCCAATGAGCAGTTCTTC. The full variable domain, its missing parts supplied by reference TRBV19 and TRBJ2-1, is DGGITQSPKYLFRKEGQNVTLSCEQNLNHDAMYWYRQDPGQGLRLIYYSQIVNDFQKGDIAEGYSVSREKKESFPLTVTSAQKNPTAFYLCASTPILAGGPNEQFFGPGTRLTVL.

This clone was seen a few times. The rearrangement uses TRBV5-6 and TRBJ1-4; a weak D match, TRBD1 (6 bases). CDR3 length: 16 residues. Germline V gene data show CDR1 as SGHDT and CDR2 as YYEEEE. Trimming shortened V by 1 base and J by 7 bases, and 17 bases separated the two germline ends. Written as DNA, the CDR3 is TGTGCCAGCAGCTTGTCTATGAACAGGGAGAGTGAAAAACTGTTTTTT. Protein sequence: CASSLSMNRESEKLFF.

The rearrangement uses TRBV4-3 and TRBJ2-5, with D maybe TRBD2 (6 bases). V lost 0 bases and J lost 5, with 13 bases in between. The CDR3 is made up of 15 amino acids. Germline V lookup: CDR1 LGHNA, CDR2 YSLEER. The CDR3 loop is CASSQDFGGGETQYF. Written as DNA, the CDR3 is TGCGCCAGCAGCCAAGACTTCGGGGGAGGCGAGACCCAGTACTTC.

The rearrangement joins TRBV7-6 to TRBJ2-7; 7 bases match TRBD2. Germline values: CDR1 SGHVS, CDR2 FNYEAQ. This CDR3 is 16 amino acids long. J lost 2 bases, V lost 2 bases, and 9 bases had no gene match. CDR3 loop: CASSLRTPSGPYEQYF. The CDR3, as DNA: TGTGCCAGCAGCTTAAGAACTCCTAGCGGTCCCTACGAGCAGTACTTC.

Turning to this clone: A read error may produce the germline difference seen at one junction end. The rearrangement links TRBV11-2 to TRBJ2-1; weak D call: TRBD2 (6 bases). Germline-derived CDR1 and CDR2 are SGHAT and FQNNGV. This CDR3 region has 15 residues. CDR3 protein: CASSLREAPYSEQFF. For the CDR3, the DNA is TGTGCCAGCAGCTTAAGGGAGGCCCCCTACAGTGAGCAGTTCTTC.

J is TRBJ1-4 and V is TRBV7-9, with D perhaps matching TRBD1 (5 bases). The germline V gene encodes CDR1 SEHNR and CDR2 FQNEAQ (reference sequence). Between the trimmed V and J ends, which lost 10 bases and 8 bases, there was a span of 14 bases. The CDR3 has 12 amino acids. CDR3 nucleotides: TGTGCCACCGGAGGGGTTAACGAAAAACTGTTTTTT. Translation gives CATGGVNEKLFF.

The CDR3 sequence: CASGTENTEAFF. The DNA of the CDR3 is TGCGCCTCCGGGACAGAGAACACTGAAGCTTTCTTT. The V gene is TRBV5-1, the J gene TRBJ1-1, with TRBD1 matching over 7 bases. Germline V gives CDR1 SGHRS, CDR2 YFSETQ. CDR3 length: 12 amino acids. Losses at the gene ends were 10 bases for V and 1 base for J; bases not matched to a gene: 4.